The T cell receptor (beta chain) described here comes from a study of blood T cell repertoires in COVID-19. Membership in each cohort depended on participant-reported clinical history. The authors' processing: For nucleated cells, counts were estimated from reference gene primer amplification. Libraries were prepared by immunoSEQ multiplex PCR; TCRdb keeps only in-frame clonotypes and omits some of them. V and J calls plus clone size are reproduced from that table; the DNA served to infer D and trimming. The table lists approximately 200,000 clones, 70% to 90% of them singletons. This CDR3 spans 15 amino acids. J gave up 7 bases and V 2 bases, and 9 bases lay outside the gene matches.

The chain is built from TRBV5-3 and TRBJ2-7; TRBD1 aligns across 10 bases. TRBV5-3 is an ORF, and what it does is uncertain. The sequenced material came from PBMCs or T cells enriched from blood (not recorded which). The TCR sequence derives from a man in his forties who had recovered from COVID-19. CDR3 loop: CARSFPPGQGIEQYF. CDR3 DNA: TGTGCCAGAAGCTTCCCTCCGGGACAGGGGATAGAGCAGTACTTC.